This TCR beta chain appears in the sequencing data of a study of identical twins. Template switching created a universal primer site, and the cDNA included unique molecular identifiers. Via MiXCR, TCRdb re-called the 5' RACE reads, giving one row per CDR3 protein. The table has about 890,000 distinct CDR3 sequences, roughly 12% seen once. Findings and caveats of the study: Out-of-frame alpha sequences that twins shared showed excess low generation probability.

A word on this clonotype: Its specificity is not known.

These data were also filed under a second study, of yellow fever vaccine responses in identical twins.

The clonotype originates from a woman younger than 30 in good health. The sequencing sample was made of PBMCs.

In DNA, the CDR3 is TGTGCCAGCAGTTATGGGGTGTTGCGGGGCAATCAGCCCCAGCATTTT. Translated: CASSYGVLRGNQPQHF. The gene calls are TRBV6-9 and TRBJ1-5; D unclear. The V end was cut by 2 bases, the J end by 2 bases, with 13 bases between. CDR1 MNHGY and CDR2 SVAAGI come from the germline V gene. The CDR3 length is 16 residues.